The present T cell receptor beta chain was sequenced within a study of blood T cell repertoires in COVID-19. In the study overall: There were acute and convalescent COVID-19 samples, and they came from the United States, Italy and Spain.

V gave up 4 bases and J gave up 8 bases; unmatched junction bases: 14. Germline CDR1 GTSNPN, CDR2 SVGIG (reference sequence). This CDR3 contains 16 residues. Cohorts were based on clinical histories the participants reported. Cohort 3 donors were reported recovered after two negative PCRs, clearance, or symptom resolution. Authors' data handling: Reference gene primer amplification yielded estimated nucleated cell counts. The protocol was immunoSEQ multiplex PCR, while the TCRdb copy is restricted to in-frame clones and leaves out a portion. For V, J and clone size, that table is used; D and trimming come from the DNA. The sample lists more than 350,000 clones; around 87% were seen once.

The sequence was collected from a young man who had recovered from COVID-19. Material: PBMCs or T cells enriched from blood (not recorded which). The chain joins TRBV30 to TRBJ1-2; 12 nucleotides line up with TRBD1. The CDR3 nucleotides are TGTGCCTGGACCCCGGGACAGGGGGCAAGGTCTGGCGGCTACACCTTC. Protein product: CAWTPGQGARSGGYTF.